The source of this T cell receptor beta chain is a study of OX40 agonist ivuxolimab in advanced cancers. Study background: Participants, 65% to 85% male, averaged roughly 55 years of age, ranging from roughly 23 to 80. Partial responses were achieved by three patients, one with hepatocellular carcinoma and two with cutaneous melanoma.

The CDR3 totals 12 residues. In germline, CDR1 is SGDLS, CDR2 YYNGEE. V lost 4 bases, J lost 8 bases, and 12 bases lay in between. Assay: immunoSEQ multiplex PCR; the TCRdb copy retains only in-frame clones and omits some. The sample lists tens of thousands of clones; around nine tenths were seen once. J is TRBJ1-1 and V is TRBV9; a weak D match, TRBD1 (5 bases). This receptor was identified in an adult with an advanced solid tumor such as melanoma, head and neck, liver or kidney cancer. The source material was CD4+ or CD8+ T cells sorted from blood, sampled in a trial of the OX40 agonist ivuxolimab. The CDR3 nucleotides are TGTGCCAGCAGCCCTCAGGGCAGGGAAGCTTTCTTT. It is translated as CASSPQGREAFF.